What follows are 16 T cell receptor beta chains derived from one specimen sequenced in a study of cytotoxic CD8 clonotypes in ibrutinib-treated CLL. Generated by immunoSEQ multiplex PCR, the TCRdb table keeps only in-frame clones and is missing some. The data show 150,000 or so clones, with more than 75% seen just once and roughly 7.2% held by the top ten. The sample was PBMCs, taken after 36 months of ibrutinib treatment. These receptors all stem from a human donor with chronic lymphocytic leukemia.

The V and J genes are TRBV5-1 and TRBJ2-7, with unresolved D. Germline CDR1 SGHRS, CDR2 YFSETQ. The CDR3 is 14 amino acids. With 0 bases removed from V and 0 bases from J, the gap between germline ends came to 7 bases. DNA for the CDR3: TGCGCCAGCAGCTTGGCTCTGAACTCCTACGAGCAGTACTTC. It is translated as CASSLALNSYEQYF.

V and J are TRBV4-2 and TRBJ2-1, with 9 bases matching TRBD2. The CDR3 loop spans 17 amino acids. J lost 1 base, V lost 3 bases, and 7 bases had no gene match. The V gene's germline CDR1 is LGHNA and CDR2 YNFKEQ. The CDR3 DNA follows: TGTGCCAGCAGCCAGTTGCTAGCGGGGACTTCCTACAATGAGCAGTTCTTC. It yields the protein CASSQLLAGTSYNEQFF.

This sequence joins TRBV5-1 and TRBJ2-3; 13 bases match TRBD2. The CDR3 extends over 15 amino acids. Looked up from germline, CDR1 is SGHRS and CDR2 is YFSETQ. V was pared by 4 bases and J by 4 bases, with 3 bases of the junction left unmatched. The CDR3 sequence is CASSRTSGRADTQYF. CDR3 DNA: TGCGCCAGCAGCCGGACTAGCGGGAGAGCAGATACGCAGTATTTT.

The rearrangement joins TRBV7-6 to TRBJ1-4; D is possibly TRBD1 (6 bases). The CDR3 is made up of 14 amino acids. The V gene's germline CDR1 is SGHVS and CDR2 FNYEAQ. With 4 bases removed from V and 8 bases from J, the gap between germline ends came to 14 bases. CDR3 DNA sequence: TGTGCCAGCAGCTCTCGAGGGGGTGACGAAAAACTGTTTTTT. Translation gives CASSSRGGDEKLFF.

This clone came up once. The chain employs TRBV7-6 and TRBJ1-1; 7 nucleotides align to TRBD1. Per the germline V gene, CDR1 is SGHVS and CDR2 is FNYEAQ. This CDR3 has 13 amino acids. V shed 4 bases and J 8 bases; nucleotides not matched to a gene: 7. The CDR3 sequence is CASSSTGVKEAFF. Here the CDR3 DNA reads TGTGCCAGCAGCTCCACAGGGGTAAAAGAAGCTTTCTTT.

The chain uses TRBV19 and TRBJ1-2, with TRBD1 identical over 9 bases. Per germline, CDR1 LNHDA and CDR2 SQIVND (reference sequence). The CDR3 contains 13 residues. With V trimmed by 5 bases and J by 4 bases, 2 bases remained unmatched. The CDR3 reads CASSRDRVYGYTF. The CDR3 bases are TGTGCCAGTAGTCGGGACAGGGTCTATGGCTACACCTTC.

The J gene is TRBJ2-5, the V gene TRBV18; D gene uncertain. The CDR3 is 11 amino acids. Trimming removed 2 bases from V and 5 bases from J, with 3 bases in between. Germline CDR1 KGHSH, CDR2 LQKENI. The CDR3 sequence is CASSPAETQYF. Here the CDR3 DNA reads TGTGCCAGCTCACCAGCGGAGACCCAGTACTTC.

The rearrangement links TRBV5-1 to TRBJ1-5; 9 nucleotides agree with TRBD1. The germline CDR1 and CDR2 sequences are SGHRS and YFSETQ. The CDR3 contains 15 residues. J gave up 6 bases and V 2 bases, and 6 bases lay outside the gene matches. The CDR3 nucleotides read TGCGCCAGCAGCTTCTCACCGGGACAGGGTCAGCCCCAGCATTTT. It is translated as CASSFSPGQGQPQHF.

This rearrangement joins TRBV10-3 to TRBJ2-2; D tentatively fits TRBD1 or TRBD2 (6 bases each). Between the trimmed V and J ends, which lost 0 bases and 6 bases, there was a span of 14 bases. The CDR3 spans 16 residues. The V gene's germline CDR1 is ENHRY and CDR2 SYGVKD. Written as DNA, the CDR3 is TGTGCCATCAGTGAGTCGGGGGGCACTCGGGCCGGGGAGCTGTTTTTT. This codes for CAISESGGTRAGELFF.

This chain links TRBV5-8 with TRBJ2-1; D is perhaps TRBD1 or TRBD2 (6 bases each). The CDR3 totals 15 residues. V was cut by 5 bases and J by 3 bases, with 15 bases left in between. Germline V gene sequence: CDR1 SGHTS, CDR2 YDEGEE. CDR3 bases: TGTGCCAGCAGACAAAGGGGGGCCCACTACAATGAGCAGTTCTTC. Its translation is CASRQRGAHYNEQFF.

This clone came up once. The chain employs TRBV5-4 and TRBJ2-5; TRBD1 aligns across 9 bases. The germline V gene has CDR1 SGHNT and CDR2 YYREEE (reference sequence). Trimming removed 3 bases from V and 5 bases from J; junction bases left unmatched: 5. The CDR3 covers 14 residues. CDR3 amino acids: CASSSQGAWETQYF. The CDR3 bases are TGTGCCAGCAGCTCACAGGGGGCATGGGAGACCCAGTACTTC.

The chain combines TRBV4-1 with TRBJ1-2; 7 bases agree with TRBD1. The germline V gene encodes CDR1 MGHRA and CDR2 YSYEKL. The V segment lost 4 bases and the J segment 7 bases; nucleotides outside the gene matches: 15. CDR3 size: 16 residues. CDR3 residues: CASSRYAGDRGSGYTF. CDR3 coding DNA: TGCGCCAGCAGCCGTTATGCCGGGGACAGAGGCTCTGGCTACACCTTC.

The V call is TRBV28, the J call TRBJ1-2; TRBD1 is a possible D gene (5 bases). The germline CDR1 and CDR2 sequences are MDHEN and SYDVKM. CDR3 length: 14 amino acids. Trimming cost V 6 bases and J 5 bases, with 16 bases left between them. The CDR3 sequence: CASSPGPLYYGYTF. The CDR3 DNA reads TGTGCCAGCAGCCCGGGACCGCTCTATTATGGCTACACCTTC.

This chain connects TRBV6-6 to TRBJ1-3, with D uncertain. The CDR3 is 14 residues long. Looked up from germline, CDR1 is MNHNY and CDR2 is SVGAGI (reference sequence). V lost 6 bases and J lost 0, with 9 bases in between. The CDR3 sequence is CASSPGFSGNTIYF. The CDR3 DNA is TGTGCCAGCAGCCCGGGGTTCTCTGGAAACACCATATATTTT.

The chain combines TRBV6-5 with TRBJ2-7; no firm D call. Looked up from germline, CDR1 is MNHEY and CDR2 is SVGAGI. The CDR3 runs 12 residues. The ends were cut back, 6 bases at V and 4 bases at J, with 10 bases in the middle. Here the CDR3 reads CASRLGPYEQYF. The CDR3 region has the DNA TGTGCCAGCAGACTGGGCCCATACGAGCAGTACTTC.

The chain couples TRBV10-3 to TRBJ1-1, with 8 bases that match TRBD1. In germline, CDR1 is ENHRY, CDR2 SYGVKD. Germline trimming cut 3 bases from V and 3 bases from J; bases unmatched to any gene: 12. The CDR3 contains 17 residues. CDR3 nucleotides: TGTGCCATCAGTGATTTAAGGACAGGGAGGCGTTACACTGAAGCTTTCTTT. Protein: CAISDLRTGRRYTEAFF.